This is a list of T cell receptor beta chains from one sample in a study of regulatory T cells in long-lasting Graves disease. TCRdb redid the calling of the multiplex PCR reads with MiXCR, one entry per CDR3 protein. The table has 300,000 to 500,000 distinct CDR3 sequences, roughly 20% seen once; the top ten hold under 25%. Sequencing was performed on peripheral blood mononuclear cells (PBMCs), taken when the disease was refractory, from a patient treated with antithyroid drugs. These receptors all stem from a female donor with Graves disease. Both conserved end residues are part of each CDR3. Each record gives: V gene, clone size, D gene, J gene, CDR3 DNA, CDR3 protein. The D gene is left open where the match is weak. Size is stated for part of the rows, as once, few or many counts, or as a class when the clone is expanded.

>TRBV6-1|few|-|TRBJ2-5
TGTGCCAGCAGCCTCACGACAGGACCGGCGCAGGAGACCCAGTACTTC
CASSLTTGPAQETQYF
>TRBV6-1|few|-|TRBJ1-2
TGTGCCAGCAGTGGACAGTCGTACTATGGCTACACCTTC
CASSGQSYYGYTF
>TRBV6-5|many|-|TRBJ2-2
TGTGCCAGCAGTTACACAGCTAACACCGGGGAGCTGTTTTTT
CASSYTANTGELFF
>TRBV24-1|many|-|TRBJ1-1
TGTGCCACTCGGGGATTCATGAACACTGAAGCTTTCTTT
CATRGFMNTEAFF
>TRBV2|-|-|TRBJ1-5
TGTGCCAGCAGTGATATAACCCCTAGCAATCAGCCCCAGCATTTT
CASSDITPSNQPQHF
>TRBV10-3|many|-|TRBJ2-5
TGTGCCATCAGTGAGTTGAAAGGGGGCGGAGGGCAAGAGACCCAGTACTTC
CAISELKGGGGQETQYF
>TRBV24-1|-|-|TRBJ2-2
TGTGCCACCAGTGATTTGGTCGTAAACACCGGGGAGCTGTTTTTT
CATSDLVVNTGELFF
>TRBV9|few|-|TRBJ1-2
TGTGCCAGCAGCGTAGAGGGCCGGTCGACAAAGGTCCTAAAGGGCTACACCTTC
CASSVEGRSTKVLKGYTF
>TRBV12-3/TRBV12-4|-|-|TRBJ2-1
TGTGCCAGCAGTTTGGGCGGGGCAATCTACAATGGGCAGTTCTTC
CASSLGGAIYNGQFF
>TRBV11-2|few|TRBD2|TRBJ2-5
TGTGCCAGCAGCTTAGATCGGGGGGGCCAAGAGACCCAGTACTTC
CASSLDRGGQETQYF
>TRBV12-3/TRBV12-4|many|-|TRBJ1-2
TGTGCCAGCAGTCCTATCGGGGGGGGCTATGGCTACACCTTC
CASSPIGGGYGYTF
>TRBV18|-|TRBD1|TRBJ1-5
TGTGCCGGCTCACCTGCAGGGGGTTCGGGCAATCAGCCCCAGCATTTT
CAGSPAGGSGNQPQHF
>TRBV6-2/TRBV6-3|-|-|TRBJ1-2
TGTGCCAGCAGGAATGGGGGGGGCGCGGACTATGGCTACACCTTC
CASRNGGGADYGYTF
>TRBV6-1|many|TRBD1|TRBJ2-7
TGTGCCAGCCTACCGGGACAGGGGGCGAATCGTGTCTACTTC
CASLPGQGANRVYF
>TRBV12-3/TRBV12-4|many|TRBD1|TRBJ2-7
TGTGCCAGCAGTCCCCCCACAGGGGGAAGGATCTACGAGCAGTACTTC
CASSPPTGGRIYEQYF
>TRBV7-9|-|TRBD1|TRBJ2-5
TGTGCCAGCAGCCGGACAGGACTTCCCCAAGAGACCCAGTACTTC
CASSRTGLPQETQYF
>TRBV7-2|-|-|TRBJ2-5
TGTGCCAGCAGCTTTTTCCTCAGGGAGACCCAGTACTTC
CASSFFLRETQYF
>TRBV28|many|-|TRBJ2-5
TGTGCCAGCAGTTTGCCCGGTTCCCAAGAGACCCAGTACTTC
CASSLPGSQETQYF
>TRBV29-1|few|-|TRBJ1-1
TGCAGCGTTGAGTTGATTGCGATTGGGGCTGAAGCTTTCTTT
CSVELIAIGAEAFF
>TRBV7-2|many|-|TRBJ2-5
TGTGCCAGCAGCGAAGAGCGGGAGACCCAGTACTTC
CASSEERETQYF
>TRBV6-5|many|-|TRBJ1-6
TGTGCCAGCAGTTTGGCAGCTCGCTCCTATAATTCACCCCTCCACTTT
CASSLAARSYNSPLHF
>TRBV7-9|-|-|TRBJ2-2
TGTGCCAGCAGCTTAGGACAGGCGGGCGACACCGGGGAGCTGTTTTTT
CASSLGQAGDTGELFF
>TRBV6-1|-|-|TRBJ2-7
TGTGCCAGCAGACTCCAGGGATACGAGCAGTACTTC
CASRLQGYEQYF
>TRBV20-1|-|TRBD2|TRBJ2-7
TGCAGTGCTCTTGATAGCGGGAGGAGGTCCTACGAGCAGTACTTC
CSALDSGRRSYEQYF
>TRBV2|many|-|TRBJ2-5
TGTGCCAGCAGTGAATCGGTAACGCAAGAGACCCAGTACTTC
CASSESVTQETQYF
>TRBV7-2|once|-|TRBJ2-2
TGTGCCAGCAGCGGCCGGGACGGTCTGCGGTCTGGGCCCACCGGGGAGCTGTTTTTT
CASSGRDGLRSGPTGELFF
>TRBV12-3/TRBV12-4|-|-|TRBJ2-7
TGTGCCAGCAGTGTGGCCCTAGGCGGATCCCTCTCCTACGAGCAGTACTTC
CASSVALGGSLSYEQYF
>TRBV2|many|-|TRBJ1-2
TGTGCCAGCAGAGCGGACAGCGATAATGGCTACACCTTC
CASRADSDNGYTF
>TRBV15|-|-|TRBJ2-2
TGTGCCACCAGCAGAGATAGAACCGGGGAGCTGTTTTTT
CATSRDRTGELFF
>TRBV29-1|few|-|TRBJ2-2
TGCAGCGTTGCCAGCGGGTCTGCGAACACCGGGGAGCTGTTTTTT
CSVASGSANTGELFF
>TRBV29-1|once|TRBD1|TRBJ2-3
TGCAGCGTTGGGGGGACAGGGCCGGGCACAGATACGCAGTATTTT
CSVGGTGPGTDTQYF
>TRBV6-4|few|-|TRBJ1-1
TGTGCCAGCAGTGACAGCTTGAACACTGAAGCTTTCTTT
CASSDSLNTEAFF
>TRBV2|many|-|TRBJ2-5
TGTGCCAGCAGTGATGGAGGGCTCGGTGAGACCCAGTACTTC
CASSDGGLGETQYF
>TRBV30|few|-|TRBJ2-4
TGTGCCCAAACCCCGGCTGGAGCCAAAAACATTCAGTACTTC
CAQTPAGAKNIQYF
>TRBV12-3/TRBV12-4|many|-|TRBJ1-6
TGTGCCAGTTCTGGCTATAATTCACCCCTCCACTTT
CASSGYNSPLHF
>TRBV6-9|-|-|TRBJ2-5
TGTGCCAGCAGTTACTCTCCGAGTTGGCAAGAGACCCAGTACTTC
CASSYSPSWQETQYF